The 7 T cell receptor beta chains below were found in one sample sequenced in a study of cytomegalovirus exposure and HLA in healthy donors. PCR involved 60 Vbeta and 13 Jbeta primers. Here immunoSEQ multiplex PCR was the method, and the copy in TCRdb shows in-frame clones only, minus some. The sample lists some 150,000 clones, around 88% seen once, with about 0.85% in the top ten. The sequenced sample consisted of PBMCs. These receptors all stem from a woman in her twenties or thirties in good health and CMV-seronegative.

V usage is TRBV9 and J usage is TRBJ1-2, with TRBD1 matching over 7 bases. J lost 7 bases, V lost 3 bases, and 6 bases had no gene match. The CDR3 spans 13 residues. Germline loops: CDR1 SGDLS, CDR2 YYNGEE. The CDR3 DNA reads as TGTGCCAGCAGCGAAACAGGGGACCCTGGCTACACCTTC. It is translated as CASSETGDPGYTF. Using reference TRBV9 and TRBJ1-2 for the parts outside the CDR3, the full variable domain is DSGVTQTPKHLITATGQRVTLRCSPRSGDLSVYWYQQSLDQGLQFLIQYYNGEERAKGNILERFSAQQFPDLHSELNLSSLELGDSALYFCASSETGDPGYTFGSGTRLTVV.

The chain has TRBV7-3 and TRBJ2-7; 8 nucleotides agree with TRBD1. Germline-derived CDR1 and CDR2 are SGHTA and FQGTGA. The CDR3 length is 16 residues. V trimming: 6 bases; J trimming: 2 bases; junction bases outside the gene matches: 12. The CDR3 region is CASSSISGTGTYEQYF. CDR3 coding DNA: TGTGCCAGCAGTTCCATTTCCGGGACAGGAACCTACGAGCAGTACTTC.

The chain links TRBV5-1 to TRBJ1-3, with D tentatively TRBD1 (5 bases). The CDR3 covers 15 residues. Germline CDR1 and CDR2: SGHRS and YFSETQ. V lost 2 bases and J lost 7, with 16 bases in between. CDR3 nucleotides: TGCGCCAGCAGCTTACGGGACTCTCTGGAGAACACCATATATTTT. This gives the protein CASSLRDSLENTIYF.

This chain links TRBV7-9 with TRBJ1-1; 7 bases are shared with TRBD1. V was pared by 5 bases and J by 1 base, with 10 bases of the junction left unmatched. Germline CDR1 SEHNR, CDR2 FQNEAQ (reference sequence). This CDR3 spans 16 amino acids. CDR3 nucleotides: TGTGCCAGCAGCCCCTTACCACAGGGGAGGAACACTGAAGCTTTCTTT. Protein: CASSPLPQGRNTEAFF.

The rearrangement joins TRBV25-1 to TRBJ1-2; D ambiguous. V lost 2 bases and J lost 4, with 11 bases in between. Germline-derived CDR1 and CDR2 are MGHDK and SYGVNS. The CDR3 has 14 amino acids. The CDR3: CASSEEEGPYGYTF. The DNA for the CDR3 is TGTGCCAGCAGTGAAGAGGAGGGCCCCTATGGCTACACCTTC.

V gene TRBV11-2 combines with J gene TRBJ2-1; the match to TRBD2 covers 10 bases. Germline V gene lookup returns CDR1 SGHAT and CDR2 FQNNGV. This CDR3 spans 17 amino acids. The ends lost 5 bases at V and 7 bases at J; junction bases unmatched: 14. CDR3 nucleotide sequence: TGTGCCAGCAGCCCCGGGGGCCTAGCGGGAGTGTCAAATGAGCAGTTCTTC. Its translation is CASSPGGLAGVSNEQFF.

The chain uses TRBV6-5 and TRBJ2-5; 10 nucleotides line up with TRBD2. This CDR3 is 15 amino acids long. The germline V gene has CDR1 MNHEY and CDR2 SVGAGI. V gave up 10 bases and J gave up 1 base; unmatched junction bases: 9. The CDR3 DNA follows: TGTGCCACGCAAGGACTAGCGGTGAGCCAAGAGACCCAGTACTTC. It translates to CATQGLAVSQETQYF.